These T cell receptor beta chains were read from a single sample in a study of OX40 agonist ivuxolimab in advanced cancers. Clones were sequenced by immunoSEQ multiplex PCR, and TCRdb holds only the in-frame ones, with some missing. Of more than 45,000 clones detected, about nine tenths appear once; the ten largest clones hold 5.5% to 8%. Sequenced here: CD4+ or CD8+ T cells sorted from blood, sampled in a trial of the OX40 agonist ivuxolimab. These receptors originate from an adult with an advanced solid tumor such as melanoma, head and neck, liver or kidney cancer. The CDR3 runs from the conserved cysteine through the conserved F or W. The order of the fields is CDR3 protein, CDR3 DNA, clone size, J gene, D gene, V gene, CDR3 length. D genes are given only for firm matches. The size entry is marked missing in some rows and otherwise reads once, few, many or a size class.

CDR3: CASSVWTLSSYEQYF
DNA: TGTGCCAGCAGTGTCTGGACTCTCAGCTCCTACGAGCAGTACTTC
size: NA
J: TRBJ2-7
D: NA
V: TRBV27
length: 15

CDR3: CASSYSLQNSGNTIYF
DNA: TGTGCCAGCAGTTACTCGCTTCAGAACTCTGGAAACACCATATATTTT
size: NA
J: TRBJ1-3
D: NA
V: TRBV6-5
length: 16

CDR3: CASSRKRDRVGPLAKNIQYF
DNA: TGTGCCAGTAGTAGAAAACGGGACAGGGTGGGTCCCCTAGCCAAAAACATTCAGTACTTC
size: NA
J: TRBJ2-4
D: TRBD1
V: TRBV19
length: 20

CDR3: CASSPTTGNTEAFF
DNA: TGCGCCAGCAGCCCTACGACAGGGAACACTGAAGCTTTCTTT
size: NA
J: TRBJ1-1
D: NA
V: TRBV4-1
length: 14

CDR3: CASSGTGSEQFF
DNA: TGTGCCAGCAGTGGGACGGGTAGTGAGCAGTTCTTC
size: NA
J: TRBJ2-1
D: NA
V: TRBV6-1
length: 12

CDR3: CASSEKGGDTEAFF
DNA: TGTGCCAGCAGTGAAAAGGGAGGGGACACTGAAGCTTTCTTT
size: NA
J: TRBJ1-1
D: NA
V: TRBV2
length: 14

CDR3: CASSLDTLAGNTDTQYF
DNA: TGTGCCAGCAGCTTAGATACCCTAGCGGGAAACACAGATACGCAGTATTTT
size: NA
J: TRBJ2-3
D: TRBD2
V: TRBV11-2
length: 17

CDR3: CASSPIRDGKANYGYTF
DNA: TGTGCCAGCAGCCCAATAAGGGACGGGAAAGCTAACTATGGCTACACCTTC
size: once
J: TRBJ1-2
D: NA
V: TRBV7-8
length: 17

CDR3: CASTPSSGPYEQYF
DNA: TGTGCCAGCACCCCATCTAGCGGTCCCTACGAGCAGTACTTC
size: NA
J: TRBJ2-7
D: TRBD2
V: TRBV6-5
length: 14

CDR3: CASTQSGVNTGELFF
DNA: TGTGCCAGTACCCAGAGCGGGGTGAACACCGGGGAGCTGTTTTTT
size: NA
J: TRBJ2-2
D: TRBD2
V: TRBV19
length: 15

CDR3: CASSQEPSGGYEQYF
DNA: TGCGCCAGCAGCCAAGAACCTAGCGGGGGCTACGAGCAGTACTTC
size: NA
J: TRBJ2-7
D: TRBD2
V: TRBV4-1
length: 15

CDR3: CATTGWGLPYNEQFF
DNA: TGTGCCACCACGGGATGGGGGCTGCCCTACAATGAGCAGTTCTTC
size: NA
J: TRBJ2-1
D: NA
V: TRBV27
length: 15

CDR3: CASSFDWGEGELFF
DNA: TGTGCCAGCAGTTTCGACTGGGGGGAGGGGGAGCTGTTTTTT
size: NA
J: TRBJ2-2
D: NA
V: TRBV6-5
length: 14

CDR3: CASSKSGQGAVRGNQPQHF
DNA: TGTGCCAGCAGCAAATCGGGACAGGGGGCGGTGAGGGGCAATCAGCCCCAGCATTTT
size: once
J: TRBJ1-5
D: TRBD1
V: TRBV5-6
length: 19

CDR3: CASSGLGTTSPLHF
DNA: TGTGCCAGCAGCGGACTCGGGACAACTTCACCCCTCCACTTT
size: NA
J: TRBJ1-6
D: NA
V: TRBV9
length: 14

CDR3: CASSQVISYEQYF
DNA: TGTGCCAGCAGCCAAGTGATCTCCTACGAGCAGTACTTC
size: NA
J: TRBJ2-7
D: NA
V: TRBV4-2
length: 13